One sample yielded the 2 T cell receptor beta chains listed below, sequenced in a study of shared clonotypes between healthy human individuals. TCRdb's copy holds only in-frame clones and misses some; the assay was immunoSEQ multiplex PCR. Of about 680,000 clones listed, 92% are singletons. Naivety among CD8 cells was defined by CD45RO negativity and positive CCR7 selection, thereby excluding terminally differentiated effector memory CD45RA+ cells. Specimen: naive CD8+ T cells sorted from blood. The receptors here all came from a man aged 25-45 years in good health.

The V call is TRBV5-4, the J call TRBJ2-7; unclear D gene. Germline loops: CDR1 SGHNT, CDR2 YYREEE (reference sequence). This CDR3 region has 13 residues. Trimming shortened V by 3 bases and J by 2 bases, and 9 bases separated the two germline ends. CDR3 residues: CASSWAPTYEQYF. The CDR3 DNA reads TGTGCCAGCAGCTGGGCTCCGACCTACGAGCAGTACTTC.

The DNA of the CDR3 is TGCGCCAGCAGCCAAGGCTACCGGGGGACAGGGGGCGAAAACACCATATATTTT. Protein: CASSQGYRGTGGENTIYF. The rearrangement joins TRBV4-3 to TRBJ1-3; 12 bases map to TRBD1. Trimming took 1 base from V and 6 from J; bases not matched to a gene: 10. CDR3 length equals 18 residues. The germline gives CDR1 LGHNA, CDR2 YSLEER.